The clone carrying this T cell receptor beta chain turned up a few times. Its antigen is unidentified. V lost 4 bases and J lost 9, with 20 bases in between. The CDR3 covers 15 residues. The germline gives CDR1 SGHRS, CDR2 YFSETQ. Participating donors were healthy, HIV-negative adults free of recent acute infections or vaccinations. Genomic DNA (from each subset) was split evenly across several immunoSEQ plates. Data came from immunoSEQ multiplex PCR; TCRdb stores just in-frame clones and leaves some out. The repertoire consists of 550,000 to 700,000 clones, with about 80% occurring once and the leading ten covering around 1.8%. The data belong to a study of shared clonotypes between healthy human individuals. General study results and limits: Sampling covered blood only; tissue repertoires likely differ. Clonotypes not shared had lower generation probabilities than those common to all four donors.

This TCR came from a woman in her twenties or thirties in good health. Sample: memory CD4+ T cells sorted from blood. Subset defined: CD45RA-negative fraction. The chain uses TRBV5-1 and TRBJ2-1; possibly TRBD2 for D (6 bases). The CDR3 reads CASSPQPGVVGEQFF. The CDR3 DNA reads as TGCGCCAGCAGCCCTCAGCCGGGAGTAGTGGGTGAGCAGTTCTTC.